This is a list of T cell receptor beta chains from one sample in a study of cytomegalovirus exposure and HLA in healthy donors. Some clones are missing from TCRdb's copy, which holds only in-frame ones; the method was immunoSEQ multiplex PCR. The table lists some 200,000 clones, with under 6.5% in the top ten. The sequenced sample was PBMCs. The source of these receptors is a man younger than 40 in good health and CMV-seronegative. Both conserved end residues are part of each CDR3. The D gene is left open where the match is weak.

V	D	J	DNA	CDR3
TRBV27	TRBD2	TRBJ2-7	TGTGCCAGCAGTTTATCTTTAGCGGGAGCGTTTCACTACGAGCAGTACTTC	CASSLSLAGAFHYEQYF
TRBV7-9	TRBD2	TRBJ2-7	TGTGCCAGCAGCCGCATTTTAGCGGGGGAGAACGAGCAGTACTTC	CASSRILAGENEQYF
TRBV2	NA	TRBJ1-3	TGTGCCAGCAAGCGGGAGGTAGAAGGAAACACCATATATTTT	CASKREVEGNTIYF
TRBV7-9	NA	TRBJ1-1	TGTGCCAGCAGATTAGGGGAATGGGGCCCTGAAGCTTTCTTT	CASRLGEWGPEAFF
TRBV28	NA	TRBJ1-4	TGTGCCAGCAGTGAAGGACAGATGAGGGAAAAACTGTTTTTT	CASSEGQMREKLFF
TRBV27	TRBD1	TRBJ1-5	TGTGCCAGCAGTCCCCACTCCGGACAGGGAAGGGTCAAGCCCCAGCATTTT	CASSPHSGQGRVKPQHF
TRBV28	TRBD1	TRBJ1-5	TGTGCCAGCAGTCCTCAGACAGGGGACCTGGGGCAGCCCCAGCATTTT	CASSPQTGDLGQPQHF
TRBV6-6	TRBD1	TRBJ2-4	TGTGCCACCCGGGGGACAGGGTACATTCAGTACTTC	CATRGTGYIQYF
TRBV7-9	NA	TRBJ1-1	TGTGCCAGCAGCGAACCACCCAGGGGTTTCTTT	CASSEPPRGFF
TRBV5-5	TRBD2	TRBJ2-3	TGTGCCAGCAGCTGGACTAGCGGGAGTGATACGCAGTATTTT	CASSWTSGSDTQYF
TRBV28	NA	TRBJ2-7	TGTGCCAGCAAAGACATCTCGAGCTCCTACGAGCAGTACTTC	CASKDISSSYEQYF
TRBV18	TRBD2	TRBJ2-1	TGTGCCAGCTCACCGGGGGGGGATTACAATGAGCAGTTCTTC	CASSPGGDYNEQFF
TRBV30	TRBD1	TRBJ1-5	TGTGCCTGGGGACAGGGAGTCCAGCCCCAGCATTTT	CAWGQGVQPQHF
TRBV9	NA	TRBJ1-3	TGTGCCAGCAGCGTAGAAGGACTAAGCTCTGGAAACACCATATATTTT	CASSVEGLSSGNTIYF
TRBV7-2	NA	TRBJ2-5	TGTGCCAGCAGCCCCCACTCCAACAGCCAAGAGACCCAGTACTTC	CASSPHSNSQETQYF
TRBV11-2	NA	TRBJ1-4	TGTGCCAGCAGCTTATGGGGGGGGACTGAAAAACTGTTTTTT	CASSLWGGTEKLFF
TRBV28	NA	TRBJ1-2	TGTGCCAGCAGGGACAGCCAAGATTTCAACTATGGCTACACCTTC	CASRDSQDFNYGYTF
TRBV6-5	NA	TRBJ1-2	TGTGCCAGCAGTTACCAACAGGGTGGCTATGGCTACACCTTC	CASSYQQGGYGYTF
TRBV27	NA	TRBJ2-7	TGTGCCAGCAGTTATGGACAGATATACGAGCAGTACTTC	CASSYGQIYEQYF
TRBV10-1	NA	TRBJ1-1	TGCGCCAGCAGAGGGGAGGCTTGGACTGAAGCTTTCTTT	CASRGEAWTEAFF
TRBV5-4	NA	TRBJ1-2	TGTGCCAGCAGCTTGGGTGGGAGGGAAACTTCCTATGGCTACACCTTC	CASSLGGRETSYGYTF
TRBV27	NA	TRBJ2-7	TGTGCCAGCATGTTCGCCTACGAGCAGTACTTC	CASMFAYEQYF
TRBV27	NA	TRBJ1-3	TGTGCCAGCAGTGGGGGGGCCTCTGGAAACACCATATATTTT	CASSGGASGNTIYF
TRBV2	NA	TRBJ2-4	TGTGCCAGCACCCACCGACAGAACGTAGCCAAAAACATTCAGTACTTC	CASTHRQNVAKNIQYF
TRBV5-6	NA	TRBJ2-5	TGTGCCAGCAGCCGAGATACGGCGGGAGAGACCCAGTACTTC	CASSRDTAGETQYF
TRBV28	TRBD1	TRBJ2-2	TGTGCCATGCGACCCGGGACAGGGGGAGGCGGGGAGCTGTTTTTT	CAMRPGTGGGGELFF
TRBV29-1	TRBD1	TRBJ1-1	TGCAGCGTGTGGACAGGTGGAGGGACTGAAGCTTTCTTT	CSVWTGGGTEAFF
TRBV27	TRBD1	TRBJ2-4	TGTGCCAGCAGTTCGTCGACAGGGGGCCTAGCCAAAAACATTCAGTACTTC	CASSSSTGGLAKNIQYF